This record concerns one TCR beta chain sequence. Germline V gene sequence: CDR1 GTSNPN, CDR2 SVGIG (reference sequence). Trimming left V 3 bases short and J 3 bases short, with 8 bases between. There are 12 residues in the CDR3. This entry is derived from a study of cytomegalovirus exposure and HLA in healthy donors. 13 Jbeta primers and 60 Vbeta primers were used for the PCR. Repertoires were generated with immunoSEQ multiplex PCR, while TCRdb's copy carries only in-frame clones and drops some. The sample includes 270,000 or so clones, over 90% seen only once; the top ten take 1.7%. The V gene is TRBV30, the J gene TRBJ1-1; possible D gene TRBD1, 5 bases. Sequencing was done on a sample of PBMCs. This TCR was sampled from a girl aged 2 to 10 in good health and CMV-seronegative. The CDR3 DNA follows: TGTGCCTGGAGCCCAGGGTACACTGAAGCTTTCTTT. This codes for CAWSPGYTEAFF.